These 5 T cell receptor beta chains came from one sample sequenced in a study of blood T cell repertoires in COVID-19. Method: immunoSEQ multiplex PCR; TCRdb's copy keeps in-frame clones and lacks some. The profile shows about 140,000 clones, approximately 80% of them singletons. The material sequenced was peripheral blood. The receptors originated from a human donor in a cohort sampled during active COVID-19.

Here the CDR3 reads CATSLGQAQGTPLHF. For the CDR3, the DNA is TGTGCCACCAGCTTAGGACAGGCCCAAGGGACACCCCTCCACTTT. The V and J genes are TRBV15 and TRBJ1-6; 7 nucleotides line up with TRBD1. The germline V gene has CDR1 LNHNV and CDR2 YYDKDF (reference sequence). CDR3 length: 15 residues. Trimming removed 5 bases from V and 11 bases from J; junction bases left unmatched: 12.

The gene calls are TRBV27 and TRBJ1-4, with TRBD1 matching over 7 bases. The germline CDR1 and CDR2 sequences are MNHEY and SMNVEV (reference sequence). Unmatched junction bases numbered 6, after V lost 6 bases and J lost 8 bases. CDR3 length: 13 amino acids. The CDR3 DNA follows: TGTGCCAGCAGAATGACAGGGAGGGAAAAACTGTTTTTT. The encoded protein is CASRMTGREKLFF. The full variable domain, rest sourced from reference TRBV27 and TRBJ1-4, is EAQVTQNPRYLITVTGKKLTVTCSQNMNHEYMSWYRQDPGLGLRQIYYSMNVEVTDKGDVPEGYKVSRKEKRNFPLILESPSPNQTSLYFCASRMTGREKLFFGSGTQLSVL.

The chain recombines TRBV27 with TRBJ2-7; tentative D call: TRBD1 (5 bases). Germline loops: CDR1 MNHEY, CDR2 SMNVEV (reference sequence). V lost 6 bases to trimming and J lost 0 bases, with 12 bases between them. CDR3 length: 14 amino acids. CDR3 nucleotide sequence: TGTGCCAGCAGCTCGACAGTGATCTCCTACGAGCAGTACTTC. It yields the protein CASSSTVISYEQYF.

This clone was picked up one time. The V and J genes are TRBV10-1 and TRBJ2-1; 9 nucleotides match TRBD2. V gave up 8 bases and J gave up 2 bases; unmatched junction bases: 4. The CDR3 consists of 14 residues. Germline CDR1 reads WNHNN; CDR2 reads SYGVQD (reference sequence). CDR3 nucleotides: TGCGCCAGCTGGGCGGGGGGGCCCTACAATGAGCAGTTCTTC. Translating gives CASWAGGPYNEQFF.

The chain couples TRBV5-5 to TRBJ2-7; D possibly corresponds to TRBD1 (5 bases). V lost 0 bases to trimming and J lost 4 bases, with 14 bases between them. Germline CDR1 SGHKS, CDR2 YYEKEE (reference sequence). CDR3 size: 15 residues. For the CDR3, the DNA is TGTGCCAGCAGCTTGGGTTCAGGGATAACGTACGAGCAGTACTTC. Its translation is CASSLGSGITYEQYF.